This passage covers 10 T cell receptor beta chains from one sample sequenced in a study of T-cell memory formation after mild COVID-19. TCRdb passed the 5' RACE reads through MiXCR, listing each CDR3 protein once. The table lists around 320,000 distinct CDR3 sequences, approximately 19% of them singletons. The material sequenced was PBMCs or a T cell subset sorted from them (not recorded which). The receptors here all came from a man between 18 and 29 years old who had mild COVID-19 (a few samples of this study predate the infection). Cell type and time point are not known.

This clonotype was counted only a few times. The V gene is TRBV4-1, the J gene TRBJ1-2; 10 bases fit TRBD1. This CDR3 region has 14 residues. The V segment lost 3 bases and the J segment 3 bases; nucleotides outside the gene matches: 1. Germline V lookup: CDR1 MGHRA, CDR2 YSYEKL. CDR3 sequence: CASSHGTGDYGYTF. DNA for the CDR3: TGCGCCAGCAGCCACGGGACAGGGGACTATGGCTACACCTTC.

A few counts support this clonotype. The V call is TRBV20-1, the J call TRBJ2-3; unclear D gene. There are 12 residues in the CDR3. Trimming stripped 3 bases from V and 2 bases from J, with 6 bases between. Germline V gene sequence: CDR1 DFQATT, CDR2 SNEGSKA (reference sequence). The CDR3 loop reads CSARRPTDTQYF. CDR3 DNA: TGCAGTGCTAGGAGGCCCACAGATACGCAGTATTTT.

The sample holds a few counts of this clonotype. V is TRBV5-1 and J is TRBJ2-5; D could derive from TRBD1 or TRBD2 (6 bases each). V lost 0 bases to trimming and J lost 2 bases, with 14 bases between them. The CDR3 has 16 amino acids. Germline values: CDR1 SGHRS, CDR2 YFSETQ. The CDR3 sequence: CASSLGFGGTQETQYF. The CDR3 nucleotides read TGCGCCAGCAGCTTGGGGTTCGGGGGCACACAAGAGACCCAGTACTTC.

This clonotype showed up just a few times. The rearrangement uses TRBV7-9 and TRBJ1-6; possibly TRBD1 for D (5 bases). This CDR3 is built from 14 residues. Trimming took 8 bases from V and 7 from J, leaving 15 bases between them. Germline V gives CDR1 SEHNR, CDR2 FQNEAQ (reference sequence). This CDR3 is CASEGRGMNSPLHF. The CDR3 nucleotides read TGTGCCAGCGAGGGGCGCGGGATGAATTCACCCCTCCACTTT.

This clonotype showed up just a few times. This sequence joins TRBV6-6 and TRBJ1-1; no clear D gene. The CDR3 totals 13 residues. Trimming pared 2 bases from V and 0 bases from J, leaving 4 bases between. The germline V gene encodes CDR1 MNHNY and CDR2 SVGAGI (reference sequence). CDR3 nucleotide sequence: TGTGCCAGCAGTTACAGATTGAACACTGAAGCTTTCTTT. Amino acid sequence: CASSYRLNTEAFF.

This clonotype has only a few counts. V is TRBV29-1 and J is TRBJ2-3; no definite D call. The CDR3 length is 12 residues. Trimming shortened V by 4 bases and J by 6 bases, and 11 bases separated the two germline ends. Germline-derived CDR1 and CDR2 are SQVTM and ANQGSEA. CDR3 nucleotide sequence: TGCAGCGTTGTGTGGGTCTGGGATACGCAGTATTTT. Protein: CSVVWVWDTQYF.

The rearrangement links TRBV28 to TRBJ2-1; no firm D call. Germline V gives CDR1 MDHEN, CDR2 SYDVKM. This CDR3 has 16 amino acids. Trimming shortened V by 5 bases and J by 0 bases, and 14 bases separated the two germline ends. The CDR3 sequence: CASSPPGWSSYNEQFF. CDR3 nucleotide sequence: TGTGCCAGCAGTCCGCCGGGCTGGAGCTCCTACAATGAGCAGTTCTTC.

This clonotype appeared a few times. This rearrangement joins TRBV4-1 to TRBJ2-2; no clear D gene. CDR1 and CDR2 from the germline V gene are MGHRA and YSYEKL. V dropped 6 bases and J dropped 5 bases, with 13 bases sitting between them. This CDR3 contains 14 residues. The CDR3 sequence is CASRSGILTGELFF. The CDR3 bases are TGCGCCAGCAGGTCGGGTATTTTGACCGGGGAGCTGTTTTTT.

The chain couples TRBV7-3 to TRBJ2-3; 8 nucleotides line up with TRBD2. Germline CDR1 and CDR2: SGHTA and FQGTGA. V dropped 1 base and J dropped 5; count of bases not matched to a gene: 5. The CDR3 spans 15 residues. CDR3 loop: CASSLIGGAGDTQYF. Here the CDR3 DNA reads TGTGCCAGCAGCTTAATCGGGGGGGCCGGAGATACGCAGTATTTT.

This clonotype appeared a few times. The V and J genes are TRBV9 and TRBJ2-5; 9 bases match TRBD1. CDR3 length: 17 residues. The V and J ends lost 3 bases and 2 bases, in that order; junction bases with no gene match: 11. Per the germline V gene, CDR1 is SGDLS and CDR2 is YYNGEE. CDR3 nucleotide sequence: TGTGCCAGCAGCGCCTCAGCCGGGACAGGGCCGCAAGAGACCCAGTACTTC. Its translation: CASSASAGTGPQETQYF.